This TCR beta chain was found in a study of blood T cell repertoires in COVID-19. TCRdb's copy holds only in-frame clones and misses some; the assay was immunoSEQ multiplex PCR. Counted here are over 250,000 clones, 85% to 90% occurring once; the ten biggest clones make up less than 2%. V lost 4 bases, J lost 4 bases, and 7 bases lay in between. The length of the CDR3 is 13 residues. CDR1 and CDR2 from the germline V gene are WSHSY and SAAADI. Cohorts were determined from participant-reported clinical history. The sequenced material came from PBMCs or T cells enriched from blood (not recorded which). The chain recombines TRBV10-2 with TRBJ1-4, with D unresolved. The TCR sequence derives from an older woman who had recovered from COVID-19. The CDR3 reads CASSVQFNEKLFF. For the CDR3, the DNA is TGCGCCAGCAGTGTGCAGTTTAATGAAAAACTGTTTTTT.